The T cell receptor beta chain under discussion was sequenced for a study of CXCR3-negative and CXCR3-positive naive CD8 T cells. Study-level points and caveats: TRB CDR3 hydrophobicity was greater in CXCR3-positive naive cells than in CXCR3-negative naive cells. Surface CD5 looked about the same in the naive subsets, so the authors worked out TCR strength from TRB CDR3 properties. Similar TRBV-TRBJ gene usage was seen in naive CXCR3-negative and CXCR3-positive cells, but not in memory cells.

From germline, CDR1 is SGHVS and CDR2 FNYEAQ. The CDR3 contains 15 residues. UMI-labeled 5' RACE yielded the TRB cDNA libraries. TCRdb derives one entry per CDR3 protein from the 5' RACE reads, leaving out DNA. Its table records 90,000 to 100,000 distinct CDR3 sequences. Concerning this clonotype itself: The antigen remains undetermined.

The receptor's source is a human donor in good health. Some clones in this sample may be carry-over from other donors' samples. Sequencing was carried out using naive CXCR3+ CD8+ T cells from blood. Subset: CD45RO-CCR7+CD27+CD95- naive CD8+ T cells expressing CXCR3 (TNR3+). The J gene is TRBJ2-7, the V gene TRBV7-6; TCRdb outputs TRBD1, but without DNA this stays unchecked. The CDR3 spells CASSQTGARLDEQYF.